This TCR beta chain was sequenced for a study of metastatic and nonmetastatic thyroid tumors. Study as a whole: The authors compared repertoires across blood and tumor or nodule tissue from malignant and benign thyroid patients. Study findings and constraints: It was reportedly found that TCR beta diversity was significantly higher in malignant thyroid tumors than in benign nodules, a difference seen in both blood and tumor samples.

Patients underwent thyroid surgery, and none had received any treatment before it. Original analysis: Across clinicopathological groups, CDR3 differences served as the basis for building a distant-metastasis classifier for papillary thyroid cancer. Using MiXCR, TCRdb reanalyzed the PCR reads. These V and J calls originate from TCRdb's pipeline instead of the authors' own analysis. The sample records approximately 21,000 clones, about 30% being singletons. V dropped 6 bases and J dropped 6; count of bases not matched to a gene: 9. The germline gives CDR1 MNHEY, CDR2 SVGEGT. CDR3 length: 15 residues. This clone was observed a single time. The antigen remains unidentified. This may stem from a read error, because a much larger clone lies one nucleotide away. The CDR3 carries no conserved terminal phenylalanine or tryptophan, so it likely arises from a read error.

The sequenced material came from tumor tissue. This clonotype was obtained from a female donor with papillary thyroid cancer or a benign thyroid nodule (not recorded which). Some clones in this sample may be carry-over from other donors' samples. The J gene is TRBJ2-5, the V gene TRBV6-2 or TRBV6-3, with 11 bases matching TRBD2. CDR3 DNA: TGTGCCAGCAGGCTTAGCGGGGGGGCCCAGCAGACCCAGTACCTC. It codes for CASRLSGGAQQTQYL.